This TCR beta chain derives from a study of post-analysis software for immune sequencing data. Study at large: The disease courses covered relapsing-remitting, secondary progressive and progressive-relapsing multiple sclerosis.

This clonotype has more than one count but fewer than ten. The antigen is unknown. Incorporated into the TCR beta cDNA libraries were unique molecular identifiers, which served to reduce PCR and sequencing biases. A population of about 0.95 to 11 million T cells gave rise to about 500,000 cDNA molecules. Using its own MiXCR run on the PCR reads, TCRdb lists one record per CDR3 protein. The sample lists 740,000 or so distinct CDR3 sequences, around 53% occurring once. CDR1 SGHVS and CDR2 FNYEAQ come from the germline V gene. After removal of 5 bases from V and 7 bases from J, the junction contained 3 bases not matched to a gene. The CDR3 is made up of 14 amino acids. Study-wide points: Same-batch samples co-clustered strongly by F measure. A significant reduction in normalized Chao1 diversity was observed in multiple sclerosis patients versus controls. Compared with controls, patients had more of about 5 TRBV segments, including TRBV5-6, TRBV5-1 and TRBV20-1.

The sample was blood. The origin of this receptor is a girl aged 5-17 years with multiple sclerosis. The chain links TRBV7-6 to TRBJ2-2; 11 nucleotides match TRBD1. In DNA form, the CDR3 reads TGTGCCAGCAGCGGACAGGGGGCGGTCGGGGAGCTGTTTTTT. It is translated as CASSGQGAVGELFF.